This T cell receptor beta chain was documented in a study of blood T cell repertoires in COVID-19 (dated by TCRdb to about 2020). About the investigation overall: Collaborator samples came from the United States, Italy and Spain and covered acute and convalescent phases of COVID-19. The material from the prospective study consisted of cDNA or gDNA derived from T cells, B-cell-depleted T cells, or PBMCs. Deeply sampled blood TCRbeta repertoires from subjects exposed to, actively infected with, or recovered from COVID-19 were included in the dataset. The repertoires were released in a freely available public database intended as a resource for research on the immune response to SARS-CoV-2. Samples were obtained from the ongoing ImmuneRACE study (first 160 participants) and from 950 to 1,500 subjects provided by 6 global collaborators. A de-identified subject ID, COVID-19 status, age in years and sex were almost always included in the sample metadata. Where available, HLA class I and class II types were obtained from metadata supplied by the sample provider rather than from assay-based typing.

Overall results and qualifications from the work: How much clinical and demographic metadata was included differed by source and by participant, and the metadata was provided uncurated.

Comment on this clone: Its antigen has not been determined. No quality values exist for individual bases; no much larger clone is one base distant.

TCRbeta CDR3 regions were amplified from genomic DNA by means of the immunoSEQ Assay, a bias-controlled multiplex PCR. The authors' analysis ran thus. The number of nucleated cells in each sample was estimated by amplification of reference gene primers within the assay. To quantify the absolute abundance of each unique TCRbeta CDR3 rearrangement, sequence reads were collapsed and filtered. For each sample, productive Simpson clonality was calculated as the square root of Simpson's diversity index across productive rearrangements. This immuneACCESS table, as held by TCRdb, lists in-frame sequences with V and J called but not all clones. Of the missing ones, under half trace to an unresolved V gene in checked studies; the others have no known cause. Clonal size and the V and J genes are those of that table, whereas D and trimming came from the DNA. The sample table shows some 140,000 clones, and about 87% are seen once. The ten largest clones represent 2.5% of the sample.

Each collaborating institution followed its own protocols to collect whole blood in K2EDTA tubes. For TCRbeta analysis, collaborators shipped samples in one of three forms: frozen whole blood, isolated PBMCs, or DNA extracted from either of those sample types. Measured from the cysteine to the phenylalanine, the CDR3 is 14 residues long. Of the read, only the CDR3 DNA is kept; its 42 bases are in frame from base 1. CDR1 and CDR2, looked up from the germline V gene (reference sequence), are SEHNR and FQNEAQ. V and J are truncated by 2 bases and 7 bases respectively, leaving an intervening sequence of 12 bases.

This receptor was taken from a man aged 45 to 65 with active COVID-19. The V and J genes are TRBV7-9 and TRBJ1-5, with an unclear D gene assignment. Material for sequencing was peripheral blood. The CDR3 in this case is CASSLSTSGQPQHF. The DNA sequence is given as TGTGCCAGCAGCTTAAGTACCTCGGGACAGCCCCAGCATTTT.